This record concerns one T cell receptor (beta chain) sequence. There is no known antigen for this receptor. Library creation used the immunoSEQ multiplex PCR assay. A mixture of 60 forward primers for TCR Vbeta segments and 13 reverse primers for TCR Jbeta segments was used in the multiplex PCR. A multiplex PCR assay on genomic DNA amplified the CDR3 region of rearranged TCR beta genes. The amplified TCR beta libraries were sequenced on the Illumina HiSeq System as 87-base-pair reads. As for how the authors treated the data: In a later analysis, tens of millions of unique TCR beta chains were counted across the roughly 670 repertoires, and approximately 9.9 million of these chains were shared by at least two donors. A nearest-neighbor algorithm error-corrected the raw reads and collapsed the reads into unique sequences, merging closely related sequences to remove PCR and sequencing errors. V, D and J gene segments were assigned by aligning CDR3 sequences to IMGT reference sequences. Each retained sequence needed at least a six-nucleotide match to both a V gene segment and a J gene segment. Rearrangements were called productive when the CDR3 lacked stop codons and stayed in frame with V and J; all others were non-productive. CDR3 was defined according to IMGT convention as the region running from the second conserved V-encoded cysteine to the conserved J-encoded phenylalanine. The earlier analysis of more than 450 of the donors excluded sequences that lacked an unambiguous match to a single V gene segment. An earlier analysis of 587 of the donors called V segments functional above 56.7% productive rearrangements and segregating when the between-donor standard deviation exceeded 5%. A statistical classification framework was built to diagnose cytomegalovirus status from the catalog of TCR beta chain sequences. In a later analysis, V and J genes were assigned by comparing TCR nucleotide sequences against IMGT/GENE-DB human TR gene sequences. Using the TCRdist pipeline, a later analysis assigned CDR3 sequences along with most-parsimonious VDJ recombination scenarios. In a later analysis, every TCR beta chain was defined by the combination of its CDR3 amino acid sequence and its V-gene family, and reads without a unique V-gene family were dropped. To address suspected cross-contamination and a sequencing artifact, a later analysis removed 450 to 700 highly shared, low-generation-probability nucleotide sequences. In a later analysis, a clonal expansion index for each public chain was calculated from normalized within-repertoire ranks of inferred template counts. A later analysis computed generation probabilities with a VDJ recombination model fitted to out-of-frame rearrangements, and checked the results against IGoR. In a later analysis, TCR-TCR, TCR-HLA and TCR-CMV co-occurrence was scored with hypergeometric tests, and a repertoire-size bias correction was applied to TCR pairs. False discovery rates were estimated in a later analysis by permuting HLA or CMV assignments 20 times. In a later analysis, co-occurring TCRs were grouped using DBSCAN, and TCRdist sequence similarity was added for clustering within HLA-allele-positive subsets. Co-occurrence clustering excluded repertoires with fewer than 30,000 or more than 120,000 public chains, plus five with anomalous nucleotide sharing. TCRdb took over this immuneACCESS table, retaining in-frame rearrangements with V and J assigned. Such tables are incomplete; in checked studies, under half of the missing clones stem from an unresolved V gene, and the remainder is unexplained. V and J calls and clone size are copied from that table; D and trimming were computed from the DNA. In this sample's table one finds under 200,000 clones. The top ten clones comprise approximately 6.9% of the sample.

This sample is drawn from a study of cytomegalovirus exposure and HLA in healthy donors (dated by TCRdb to about 2017). Regarding the complete study: An earlier analysis of approximately 640 of the donors reported about 290 Gb of sequence data and 100 million to 130 million unique TCR beta sequences from 150 million to 200 million T cells. Roughly 300 gigabases of sequencing data and tens of millions of unique TCR sequences were included in an early release covering about 700 HLA-typed donors. Of the roughly 420 genotyped donors, 81% were placed in the genetic ancestry cluster associated with self-reported Caucasian donors. The study aimed to test whether cataloging public T cell receptors could reveal signatures of past pathogen exposure. Using immunosequencing, the study profiled T cell repertoires from 666 subjects and related those repertoires to cytomegalovirus serostatus. Besides the first cohort of 666 subjects, a separate validation cohort made up of about 120 different subjects was used. The study combined high-throughput TCR immunosequencing, statistical association of individual TCRs with disease status, and machine learning to predict cytomegalovirus infection status. To study patterns of TCR occurrence, a later analysis re-analyzed previously published TCR beta repertoires from 666 donors and added high-resolution HLA genotyping. The later analysis used no new phenotypic data to find candidate immune exposures, relying instead on TCR beta sequences and their occurrence across donors. An earlier analysis of 450 to 750 of the donors used high-throughput TCR beta sequencing to judge whether each TCR beta V gene segment behaved as functional or pseudogenic. Donor age, sex, ethnicity and CMV serostatus were compiled alongside the repertoire data. A later genetic analysis used genome-wide SNP genotypes for about 60% of the roughly 700 donors, treating that subset as a discovery cohort. All discovery cohort repertoires had been generated on a single sequencing platform. Both class I and class II loci were covered by HLA typing, at four-digit resolution. The number of typed donors differed by locus: about 620-640 for A, B, C, DRB1 and DQB1; approximately 540 for DQA1; fewer than 610 for DPA1; and 450 to 480 for DPB1. Roughly 5 DR-DQ haplotypes were handled as single units for association and clustering because linkage in the cohort was strong. On average, 235,054 unique TCR beta nucleotide sequences were sequenced per donor among 300 to 500 genotyped donors of the cohort, with approximately 18% of those sequences being non-productive.

The paper as a whole reports these results and caveats: Assigning TCR associations to individual alleles was difficult when HLA alleles, especially DR and DQ, strongly co-occurred. In a later analysis, HLA-associated TCR beta chains showed more clonal expansion and lower generation probabilities than non-associated chains that were equally common. A few of the identified cytomegalovirus-associated TCR beta chains were confirmed in vitro to be specific for cytomegalovirus antigens. In a later genetic analysis, a missense DCLRE1C variant was associated with V-gene and J-gene trimming of TCR beta chains, and the association was replicated in an independent cohort. In a later analysis, most CMV-associated TCR beta chains were found to appear HLA-restricted, with HLA associations seemingly driven largely by CMV exposure. Linkage disequilibrium might explain the correlated functional status among segregating V segments, but an unknown experimental factor could not be ruled out. A cluster of highly shared sequence variants was judged likely to be a technical artifact of the sequencing pipeline. A further reported finding was that TCR beta sequences accurately predicted the HLA-A and HLA-B alleles for most subjects in the first cohort. Several of the top co-occurrence clusters appeared to be linked to parvovirus B19, influenza, CMV and Epstein-Barr virus, according to a later analysis. Most TCR sequences were seen in very few donors, while some public TCRs were found in many individuals. CMV serostatus was the only immune exposure information available for the cohort. Because some donors lacked HLA typing at each locus, the association tests relied only on the typed subset. An earlier analysis of approximately 500 of the donors showed that most TCR beta V segments appeared in productive rearrangements either about 90% or about 30% of the time, which broadly matched IMGT annotations. The study listed 150 to 200 TCR beta chains as associated with cytomegalovirus. A later genetic analysis reported fewer N-insertions in productive TCRs among donors in an Asian-associated ancestry cluster than the approximately 670-donor mean. The authors suggested that the approach could potentially be extended to other disease states and immunological phenotypes. In a later analysis, the rate of TCR association differed among HLA loci, with DRB1 alleles having the most associated TCRs and HLA-C alleles having the fewest. The earlier analysis of fewer than 750 of the donors excluded 15 to 20 rarely observed V segments, including chromosome 9 orphons, because counts were too low. Sequencing depth was assumed to be roughly uniform across donors in the presence/absence analyses, though that assumption may not hold. The classifier was reported to diagnose cytomegalovirus status with high specificity and sensitivity in both the original and validation cohorts. A later analysis associated about 17,000 TCR beta sequences with specific HLA alleles at a false discovery rate of 0.05. Some IMGT-functional V segments, including TRBV6-2 and TRBV6-3, could not be distinguished by the 87-base-pair reads and were therefore excluded. In this cohort, only TCR beta chains were sequenced, and detectable features were limited by the absence of alpha or paired-chain data.

Including the terminal cysteine and phenylalanine, the CDR3 comprises 13 residues. Of all the DNA, just the CDR3 is kept, 39 bases in frame from base 1. From V the trimming removes 6 bases and from J it removes 4 bases, while the gene matches leave 3 bases of the junction unaccounted for. CDR1 and CDR2 were assigned from the germline V gene as WSHSY and SAAADI. The cohort was made up of roughly 670 healthy bone marrow donors. At the time of sampling, all cohort members were nominally healthy, though unrecorded immune exposures were likely present. The donor tested CMV seronegative and was one of the 352 seronegative cohort members. A peripheral blood sample was collected from each donor, and TCR beta sequencing was performed on peripheral blood mononuclear cells. Genomic DNA was extracted from the blood cell samples with the Qiagen DNeasy Blood Extraction Kit.

This receptor chain uses TRBV10-2 and TRBJ1-5, with 7 bases aligning to TRBD1. The sequenced sample consisted of PBMCs. This TCR derives from a man aged 25-45 years in good health and CMV-seronegative. The CDR3 protein sequence reads: CASRRQGNQPQHF. The nucleotide sequence reads TGCGCCAGCAGACGACAGGGAAATCAGCCCCAGCATTTT.